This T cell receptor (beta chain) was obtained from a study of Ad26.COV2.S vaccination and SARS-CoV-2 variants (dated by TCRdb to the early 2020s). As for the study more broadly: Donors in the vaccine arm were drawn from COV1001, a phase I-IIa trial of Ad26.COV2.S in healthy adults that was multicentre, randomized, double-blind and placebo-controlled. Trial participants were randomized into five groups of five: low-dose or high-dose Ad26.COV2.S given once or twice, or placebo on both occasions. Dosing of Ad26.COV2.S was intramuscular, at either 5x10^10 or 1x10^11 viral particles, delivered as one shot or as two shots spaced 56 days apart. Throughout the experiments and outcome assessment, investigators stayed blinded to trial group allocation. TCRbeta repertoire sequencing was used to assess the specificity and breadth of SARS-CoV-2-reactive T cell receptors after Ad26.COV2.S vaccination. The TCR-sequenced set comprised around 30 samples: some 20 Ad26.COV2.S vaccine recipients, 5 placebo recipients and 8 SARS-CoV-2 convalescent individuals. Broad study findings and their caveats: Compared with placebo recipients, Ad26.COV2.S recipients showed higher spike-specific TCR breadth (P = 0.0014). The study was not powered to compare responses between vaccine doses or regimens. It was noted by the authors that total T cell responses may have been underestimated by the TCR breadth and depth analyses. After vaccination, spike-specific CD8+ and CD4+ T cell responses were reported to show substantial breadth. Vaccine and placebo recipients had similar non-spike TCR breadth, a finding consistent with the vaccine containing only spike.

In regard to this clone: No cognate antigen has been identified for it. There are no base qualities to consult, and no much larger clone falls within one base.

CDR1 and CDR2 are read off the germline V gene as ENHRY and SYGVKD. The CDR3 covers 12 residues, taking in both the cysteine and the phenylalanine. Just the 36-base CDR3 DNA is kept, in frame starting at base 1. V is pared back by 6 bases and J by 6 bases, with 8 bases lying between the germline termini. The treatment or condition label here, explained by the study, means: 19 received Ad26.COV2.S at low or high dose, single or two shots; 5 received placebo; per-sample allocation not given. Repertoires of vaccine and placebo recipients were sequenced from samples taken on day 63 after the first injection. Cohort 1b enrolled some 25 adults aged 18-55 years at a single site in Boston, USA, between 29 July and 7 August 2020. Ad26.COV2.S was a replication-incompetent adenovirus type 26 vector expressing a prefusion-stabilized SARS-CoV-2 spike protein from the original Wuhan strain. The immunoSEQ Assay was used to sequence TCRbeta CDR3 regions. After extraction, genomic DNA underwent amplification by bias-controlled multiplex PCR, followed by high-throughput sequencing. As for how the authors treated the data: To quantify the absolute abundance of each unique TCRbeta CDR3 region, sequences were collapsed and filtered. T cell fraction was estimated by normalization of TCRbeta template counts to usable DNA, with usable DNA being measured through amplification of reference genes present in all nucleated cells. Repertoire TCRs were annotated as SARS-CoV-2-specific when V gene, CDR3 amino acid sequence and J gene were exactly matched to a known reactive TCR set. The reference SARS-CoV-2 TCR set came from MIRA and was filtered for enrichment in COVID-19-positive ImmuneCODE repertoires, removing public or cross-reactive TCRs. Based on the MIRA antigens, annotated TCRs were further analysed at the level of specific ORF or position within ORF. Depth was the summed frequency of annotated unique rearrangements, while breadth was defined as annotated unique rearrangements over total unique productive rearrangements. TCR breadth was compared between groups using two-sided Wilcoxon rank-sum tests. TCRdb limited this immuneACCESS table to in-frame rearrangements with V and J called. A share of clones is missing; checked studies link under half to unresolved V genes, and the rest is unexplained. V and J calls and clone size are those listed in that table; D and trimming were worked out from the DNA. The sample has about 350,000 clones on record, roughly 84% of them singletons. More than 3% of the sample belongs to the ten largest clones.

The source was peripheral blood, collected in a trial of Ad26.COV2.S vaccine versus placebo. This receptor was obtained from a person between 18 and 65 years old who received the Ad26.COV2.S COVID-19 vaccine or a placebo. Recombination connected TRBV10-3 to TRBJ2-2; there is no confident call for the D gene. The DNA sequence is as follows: TGTGCCATCAGAGGTCTGGCCGGGGAGCTGTTTTTT. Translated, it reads CAIRGLAGELFF.